These 25 T cell receptor beta chains originate from one sample sequenced in a study of cytomegalovirus exposure and HLA in healthy donors. The PCR made use of 60 Vbeta and 13 Jbeta primers. Clones were read by immunoSEQ multiplex PCR, and TCRdb kept only the in-frame ones, dropping some. The sample includes some 140,000 clones, roughly 79% seen only once; the top ten take about 1.5%. The sample comprised PBMCs. These TCRs come from a woman in her late teens or twenties in good health and CMV-seronegative.

V and J are TRBV5-1 and TRBJ1-2, with D possibly being TRBD1 (6 bases). Trimming pared 1 base from V and 4 bases from J, leaving 11 bases between. This CDR3 contains 14 residues. From germline, CDR1 is SGHRS and CDR2 YFSETQ. CDR3: CASSLSGDSYGYTF. CDR3 coding DNA: TGCGCCAGCAGCTTGTCAGGGGATAGCTATGGCTACACCTTC.

The chain joins TRBV5-1 to TRBJ2-1, with TRBD2 identical over 8 bases. Germline CDR1 and CDR2: SGHRS and YFSETQ. The V gene end was trimmed by 1 base and the J gene end by 4 bases; junction bases not matched to a gene: 4. The CDR3 sequence is 15 residues long. This CDR3 is CASSLLSGIYNEQFF. The CDR3 DNA follows: TGCGCCAGCAGCTTGCTTAGCGGGATATACAATGAGCAGTTCTTC.

V is TRBV4-2 and J is TRBJ2-2; 8 bases are a match to TRBD2. Per germline, CDR1 LGHNA and CDR2 YNFKEQ. Losses at the gene ends were 4 bases for V and 3 bases for J; bases not matched to a gene: 13. This CDR3 spans 18 amino acids. The CDR3 bases are TGTGCCAGCAGCCCCCCGAGTGAGGGACTAGTCGACACCGGGGAGCTGTTTTTT. It codes for CASSPPSEGLVDTGELFF.

This rearrangement joins TRBV6-5 to TRBJ2-3, with TRBD2 as a possible D gene (6 bases). This CDR3 is built from 15 residues. Trimming removed 2 bases from V and 4 bases from J, with 13 bases in between. Germline loops: CDR1 MNHEY, CDR2 SVGAGI. DNA for the CDR3: TGTGCCAGCAGTTACAGGGACTCATTTCCAGATACGCAGTATTTT. Translated, it gives CASSYRDSFPDTQYF.

V usage is TRBV30 and J usage is TRBJ1-3; D perhaps matches TRBD1 (5 bases). Germline CDR1 is GTSNPN and CDR2 is SVGIG (reference sequence). V dropped 5 bases and J dropped 0 bases, with 8 bases sitting between them. This CDR3 region has 13 residues. The CDR3 here is CAWAQVSGNTIYF. CDR3 DNA: TGTGCCTGGGCACAGGTCTCTGGAAACACCATATATTTT.

This clone has just a few counts. V is TRBV18 and J is TRBJ1-1; unclear D gene. The CDR3 is made up of 15 amino acids. The V gene's germline CDR1 is KGHSH and CDR2 LQKENI. Deletions cut 0 bases from V and 7 bases from J, with 15 bases between. The CDR3 reads CASSPPQGEGSEAFF. Here the CDR3 DNA reads TGTGCCAGCTCACCACCTCAAGGAGAGGGCAGTGAAGCTTTCTTT.

The V call is TRBV7-2, the J call TRBJ1-1; D remains ambiguous. Per the germline V gene, CDR1 is SGHTA and CDR2 is FQGNSA. The CDR3 length is 13 residues. Trimming stripped 3 bases from V and 4 bases from J, with 9 bases between. CDR3 DNA sequence: TGTGCCAGCAGCTTCGGTCGGGGCACTGAAGCTTTCTTT. This gives the protein CASSFGRGTEAFF.

V gene TRBV15 combines with J gene TRBJ2-1; 7 nucleotides agree with TRBD2. This CDR3 has 16 amino acids. V shed 3 bases and J 8 bases; nucleotides not matched to a gene: 13. The germline gives CDR1 LNHNV, CDR2 YYDKDF (reference sequence). CDR3 residues: CATSRAPQREGYEQFF. The CDR3 coding sequence is TGTGCCACCAGCAGGGCCCCGCAGCGGGAAGGGTATGAGCAGTTCTTC.

This clone was observed once. The chain recombines TRBV12-5 with TRBJ2-2; 7 bases line up with TRBD1. Trimming cost V 2 bases and J 3 bases; bases outside gene matches: 9. The CDR3 is 17 residues long. CDR1 is LGHNT, CDR2 FRNRAP, per germline. The CDR3 DNA follows: TGTGCTAGTGGTTTGAATACCGGGACAGTCGACACCGGGGAGCTGTTTTTT. Protein sequence: CASGLNTGTVDTGELFF.

V gene TRBV4-1 combines with J gene TRBJ1-1, with unresolved D. Germline assignment: CDR1 MGHRA and CDR2 YSYEKL. This CDR3 has 16 amino acids. The V end was cut by 4 bases, the J end by 4 bases, with 19 bases between. In DNA form, the CDR3 reads TGCGCCAGCAGCCCTCCGGGTCTGGGTGCCGCCACTGAAGCTTTCTTT. Its translation: CASSPPGLGAATEAFF.

This clone was counted only a few times. The rearrangement uses TRBV6-5 and TRBJ2-7; the match to TRBD2 covers 9 bases. The V and J ends lost 2 bases and 3 bases, in that order; junction bases with no gene match: 2. There are 14 residues in the CDR3. Germline V CDR1 and CDR2: MNHEY, SVGAGI. Here the CDR3 DNA reads TGTGCCAGCAGTTACCAGACTAGCGGCTACGAGCAGTACTTC. Translating it yields CASSYQTSGYEQYF.

This clone was seen just once. DNA of the CDR3: TGTGCCTGGAGGCCGGGACTAGCGAATATCGGGGAGCTGTTTTTT. This encodes CAWRPGLANIGELFF. The rearrangement joins TRBV30 to TRBJ2-2, with 10 bases that match TRBD2. The V gene end was trimmed by 3 bases and the J gene end by 7 bases; junction bases not matched to a gene: 8. Germline values: CDR1 GTSNPN, CDR2 SVGIG (reference sequence). This CDR3 comprises 15 residues.

V usage is TRBV30 and J usage is TRBJ2-1; perhaps TRBD2 as D (6 bases). The V gene lost 0 bases and the J gene lost 6 bases, with 12 bases spanning the gap. Germline CDR1 and CDR2: GTSNPN and SVGIG (reference sequence). This CDR3 has 14 amino acids. In DNA, the CDR3 is TGTGCCTGGAGTGTACGTGCGGGATTCAATGAGCAGTTCTTC. Its translation: CAWSVRAGFNEQFF.

The J gene is TRBJ2-5, the V gene TRBV25-1, with 9 bases identical to TRBD1. The CDR3 sequence is 14 residues long. Germline CDR1 reads MGHDK; CDR2 reads SYGVNS. Unmatched junction bases numbered 10, after V lost 9 bases and J lost 5 bases. The CDR3 DNA reads TGTGCCAGTAGTATTATAGGACAGGGGGAGACCCAGTACTTC. Translated: CASSIIGQGETQYF.

The V and J genes are TRBV4-2 and TRBJ1-2; D is unresolved. This CDR3 is built from 15 residues. The V gene lost 1 base and the J gene lost 8 bases, with 17 bases spanning the gap. In germline, CDR1 is LGHNA, CDR2 YNFKEQ. The CDR3 sequence: CASSQVEGGMSGYTF. The DNA for the CDR3 is TGTGCCAGCAGCCAAGTTGAGGGAGGTATGTCAGGCTACACCTTC.

V usage is TRBV5-1 and J usage is TRBJ1-1; TRBD1 is a possible D gene (5 bases). The germline V gene has CDR1 SGHRS and CDR2 YFSETQ. This CDR3 is 14 amino acids long. V was cut by 0 bases and J by 4 bases, with 10 bases left in between. This CDR3 is CASSLGRVSTEAFF. The CDR3 DNA follows: TGCGCCAGCAGCTTGGGCAGGGTGAGCACTGAAGCTTTCTTT.

This clone was recorded once. V and J are TRBV27 and TRBJ2-7; TRBD1 agrees at 8 bases. J was trimmed by 5 bases and V by 6 bases; bases with no gene match: 9. This CDR3 has 14 residues. Germline CDR1 is MNHEY and CDR2 is SMNVEV (reference sequence). The CDR3 protein is CASRATGEAHEQYF. Written as DNA, the CDR3 is TGTGCCAGCAGGGCGACAGGGGAGGCCCACGAGCAGTACTTC.

The J gene is TRBJ2-7, the V gene TRBV15; D gene uncertain. Trimming left V 0 bases short and J 4 bases short, with 4 bases between. The length of the CDR3 is 12 residues. CDR1 LNHNV and CDR2 YYDKDF come from the germline V gene (reference sequence). This CDR3 reads CATSRDSYEQYF. The CDR3 nucleotides read TGTGCCACCAGCAGAGATAGTTACGAGCAGTACTTC.

The chain recombines TRBV12-5 with TRBJ2-1, with TRBD2 identical over 11 bases. V shed 1 base, J shed 2 bases, and the junction held 19 bases outside the gene matches. Looked up from germline, CDR1 is LGHNT and CDR2 is FRNRAP. The CDR3 loop spans 22 amino acids. In DNA, the CDR3 is TGTGCTAGTGGTTTGGCCCCCCGTACCGGGACTAGCGGCATGTGGGCCTACAATGAGCAGTTCTTC. Translated, it gives CASGLAPRTGTSGMWAYNEQFF.

This clone appeared once. The V call is TRBV14, the J call TRBJ2-7, with D uncertain. Germline V gene data show CDR1 as SGHDN and CDR2 as FVKESK. This CDR3 comprises 13 residues. The V end lost 1 base, the J end lost 3 bases, and 7 bases lay between the germline ends. The CDR3 protein is CASSQVNFYEQYF. The CDR3 DNA reads TGTGCCAGCAGCCAAGTTAACTTCTACGAGCAGTACTTC.

The J gene is TRBJ2-7, the V gene TRBV21-1; the table gives TRBD1 as D, unverified against the DNA. TRBV21-1 corresponds to a pseudogene. The CDR3 is 14 residues long. The DNA of the CDR3 is TGTGCCAGCAGCAAACCCCAGGGCACCTACGAGCAGTACTTC. This translates into CASSKPQGTYEQYF.

The CDR3 here is CASSLGGGSPYGYTF. The CDR3, as DNA: TGTGCCAGCAGTTTGGGTGGAGGCTCCCCCTATGGCTACACCTTC. The chain couples TRBV6-5 to TRBJ1-2; D call uncertain. Deletions cut 4 bases from V and 4 bases from J, with 16 bases between. Germline lookup yields CDR1 MNHEY and CDR2 SVGAGI. The CDR3 is made up of 15 amino acids.

This sequence joins TRBV4-1 and TRBJ2-1; 7 bases match TRBD2. Losses at the gene ends were 0 bases for V and 3 bases for J; bases not matched to a gene: 11. Germline loops: CDR1 MGHRA, CDR2 YSYEKL. CDR3 size: 18 residues. CDR3 sequence (DNA): TGCGCCAGCAGCCAAGATCGTTCTCTAGCGGACCGCTACAATGAGCAGTTCTTC. Its protein is CASSQDRSLADRYNEQFF.

The rearrangement uses TRBV10-3 and TRBJ2-3, with D possibly TRBD2 on 6 matching bases. V was trimmed by 3 bases and J by 6 bases, leaving 16 bases between them. The CDR3 loop spans 15 amino acids. The V gene's germline CDR1 is ENHRY and CDR2 SYGVKD. The CDR3 reads CAISDGSGYLDTQYF. For the CDR3, the DNA is TGTGCCATCAGTGATGGTAGCGGCTACTTGGATACGCAGTATTTT.

The J gene is TRBJ2-7, the V gene TRBV2; D unresolved. Trimming shortened V by 6 bases and J by 0 bases, and 3 bases separated the two germline ends. CDR1 is SNHLY, CDR2 FYNNEI, per germline. CDR3 length equals 11 residues. The CDR3 DNA reads TGTGCCAGCAGCCTCTCCTACGAGCAGTACTTC. Amino acid sequence: CASSLSYEQYF.